One sample yielded the 14 T cell receptor beta chains listed below, sequenced in a study of blood T cell repertoires in COVID-19. Clones were read by immunoSEQ multiplex PCR, and TCRdb kept only the in-frame ones, dropping some. Here the sample spans some 300,000 clones, around nine tenths being singletons. Input material: peripheral blood. The receptors originated from a man between 65 and 85 years old with acute or convalescent COVID-19.

The chain recombines TRBV29-1 with TRBJ2-7, with 8 nucleotides matching TRBD1. The CDR3 extends over 14 amino acids. V shed 6 bases and J 1 base; nucleotides not matched to a gene: 8. Germline-derived CDR1 and CDR2 are SQVTM and ANQGSEA. CDR3 in DNA: TGCAGCGTCATCCGGGACAGGTCATCCTACGAGCAGTACTTC. This gives the protein CSVIRDRSSYEQYF.

Only a few counts were recorded for this clone. V is TRBV10-3 and J is TRBJ1-3, with a weak D call TRBD1 (5 bases). The CDR3 covers 16 residues. With 0 bases removed from V and 1 base from J, the gap between germline ends came to 10 bases. Germline CDR1 and CDR2: ENHRY and SYGVKD. The CDR3 DNA is TGTGCCATCAGTGAGTCGATCTACAGGTCTGGAAACACCATATATTTT. It encodes CAISESIYRSGNTIYF.

This chain uses TRBV6-5 with TRBJ1-2, with 8 bases lining up with TRBD1. Germline lookup yields CDR1 MNHEY and CDR2 SVGAGI. The CDR3 spans 15 residues. Germline trimming cut 5 bases from V and 0 bases from J; bases unmatched to any gene: 5. DNA for the CDR3: TGTGCCAGCAGTACCGGGACAGGTGCTAACTATGGCTACACCTTC. This sequence encodes CASSTGTGANYGYTF.

V gene TRBV10-3 combines with J gene TRBJ2-1; the D gene is possibly TRBD2 (6 bases). V was trimmed by 6 bases and J by 10 bases, leaving 22 bases between them. Germline CDR1 is ENHRY and CDR2 is SYGVKD. The CDR3 runs to 15 residues. The CDR3 protein is CAISADTIEGREQFF. DNA of the CDR3: TGTGCCATCAGCGCCGATACTATTGAGGGGAGGGAGCAGTTCTTC.

The chain has TRBV7-9 and TRBJ1-6, with TRBD1 as a possible D gene (5 bases). Germline assignment: CDR1 SEHNR and CDR2 FQNEAQ (reference sequence). Trimming took 3 bases from V and 5 from J, leaving 17 bases between them. CDR3 length: 17 residues. The CDR3 nucleotides are TGTGCCAGCAGCTTGGGCAACCAGGGTTTTCATAATTCACCCCTCCACTTT. Translating it yields CASSLGNQGFHNSPLHF. Using reference TRBV7-9 and TRBJ1-6 for the parts outside the CDR3, the full variable domain is DTGVSQNPRHKITKRGQNVTFRCDPISEHNRLYWYRQTLGQGPEFLTYFQNEAQLEKSRLLSDRFSAERPKGSFSTLEIQRTEQGDSAMYLCASSLGNQGFHNSPLHFGNGTRLTVT.

V and J are TRBV7-2 and TRBJ2-1, with a tentative D call TRBD2 (5 bases). V gave up 2 bases and J gave up 3 bases, with 14 bases separating them. Germline CDR1 reads SGHTA; CDR2 reads FQGNSA. The CDR3 has 16 amino acids. The CDR3 coding sequence is TGTGCCAGCAGCTTAACTAGATCCCTCTACTACAATGAGCAGTTCTTC. Amino acid sequence: CASSLTRSLYYNEQFF.

The chain has TRBV3-1 (or the pseudogene TRBV3-2) and TRBJ2-2, with D uncertain. The length of the CDR3 is 13 residues. Trimming cost V 8 bases and J 2 bases, with 9 bases left between them. From germline, CDR1 is LGHDT and CDR2 YNNKEL (reference sequence). This CDR3 is CASSQINTGELFF. The CDR3, as DNA: TGTGCCAGCTCACAGATTAACACCGGGGAGCTGTTTTTT.

Turning to this clone: Germline and junction disagree at one end, which may indicate a read error. The chain has TRBV5-4 and TRBJ2-5, with 8 bases matching TRBD1. Germline V lookup: CDR1 SGHNT, CDR2 YYREEE (reference sequence). The length of the CDR3 is 15 residues. For the CDR3, the DNA is TGTGCCAGCAGCTTGGCCCGGACAGGGCAAGGGACCCAGTACTTC. Its protein product is CASSLARTGQGTQYF.

This clone was observed a few times. The chain uses TRBV5-3 and TRBJ1-1; tentative D call: TRBD1 (6 bases). TRBV5-3 is classed as an ORF, of uncertain function. This CDR3 has 14 amino acids. Between the trimmed V and J ends, which lost 3 bases and 1 base, there was a span of 10 bases. The CDR3 loop is CARSSGGENTEAFF. The CDR3 nucleotides read TGTGCCAGAAGCTCGGGGGGCGAGAACACTGAAGCTTTCTTT.

The chain joins TRBV9 to TRBJ1-2, with D perhaps matching TRBD1 (6 bases). The CDR3 length is 13 residues. Per germline, CDR1 SGDLS and CDR2 YYNGEE. With 3 bases removed from V and 0 bases from J, the gap between germline ends came to 6 bases. Here the CDR3 DNA reads TGTGCCAGCAGCGGACAGGCTAACTATGGCTACACCTTC. This sequence encodes CASSGQANYGYTF.

Only a few counts were recorded for this clone. J is TRBJ2-1 and V is TRBV6-5; 7 bases are shared with TRBD2. This CDR3 is built from 16 residues. Trimming removed 4 bases from V and 0 bases from J; junction bases left unmatched: 6. Germline V gives CDR1 MNHEY, CDR2 SVGAGI. CDR3 nucleotides: TGTGCCAGCAGTTCCGCGGGAGCGCGCTCCTACAATGAGCAGTTCTTC. This translates into CASSSAGARSYNEQFF.

V usage is TRBV6-5 and J usage is TRBJ1-2; 7 bases are a match to TRBD1. The V segment lost 6 bases and the J segment 10 bases; nucleotides outside the gene matches: 11. This CDR3 contains 13 residues. The germline CDR1 and CDR2 sequences are MNHEY and SVGAGI. CDR3 residues: CASRPDRRYHYTF. CDR3 nucleotide sequence: TGTGCCAGCAGGCCGGACAGGAGATACCACTACACCTTC.

A remark on this clone: This sample also contains other DNA sequences that code for the same CDR3. The V and J genes are TRBV5-4 and TRBJ1-5; D ambiguous. The length of the CDR3 is 14 residues. Deletions cut 2 bases from V and 0 bases from J, with 6 bases between. The germline V gene encodes CDR1 SGHNT and CDR2 YYREEE (reference sequence). CDR3 amino acids: CASSLRGSNQPQHF. Here the CDR3 DNA reads TGTGCCAGCAGCTTACGGGGTAGCAATCAGCCCCAGCATTTT.

This clone was seen a few times. The chain links TRBV7-6 to TRBJ2-3; the match to TRBD2 covers 10 bases. Trimming took 5 bases from V and 7 from J; bases not matched to a gene: 9. The V gene's germline CDR1 is SGHVS and CDR2 FNYEAQ. This CDR3 comprises 15 residues. CDR3 DNA sequence: TGTGCCAGCAGCCGAGCCGGGACTAGCGTTAATACGCAGTATTTT. This sequence encodes CASSRAGTSVNTQYF.